The T cell receptor (beta chain) under discussion was sequenced for a study of OX40 agonist ivuxolimab in advanced cancers. Study information: One hepatocellular carcinoma and two cutaneous melanoma patients partially responded. Study-wide findings and caveats: Expanded clones were, on average, more numerous in CD8+ T cells than in CD4+.

Here immunoSEQ multiplex PCR was the method, and the copy in TCRdb shows in-frame clones only, minus some. Of 100,000 or so clones detected, approximately 84% appear once; the ten largest clones hold roughly 5%. Blood specimens came from baseline, cycle 4 day 1, and cycle 7 day 1. This CDR3 is 17 amino acids long. Looked up from germline, CDR1 is SGDLS and CDR2 is YYNGEE. Trimming at V came to 4 bases and at J to 3 bases, leaving 8 bases not matched to a gene. On this clone itself: Antigen specificity is unknown.

The chain links TRBV9 to TRBJ2-5, with 14 bases identical to TRBD2. Sample: CD4+ or CD8+ T cells sorted from blood, taken in a trial of the OX40 agonist ivuxolimab. This clonotype was obtained from an adult with an advanced solid tumor such as melanoma, head and neck, liver or kidney cancer. The CDR3 loop reads CASSHFGLAGGKETQYF. CDR3 DNA sequence: TGTGCCAGCAGCCACTTTGGACTAGCGGGAGGTAAAGAGACCCAGTACTTC. The full variable domain, with the rest looked up from reference TRBV9 and TRBJ2-5, is DSGVTQTPKHLITATGQRVTLRCSPRSGDLSVYWYQQSLDQGLQFLIQYYNGEERAKGNILERFSAQQFPDLHSELNLSSLELGDSALYFCASSHFGLAGGKETQYFGPGTRLLVL.